This entry lists 12 T cell receptor beta chains sequenced from one sample in a study of CD8 T cells in ankylosing spondylitis. TCRdb re-called the 5' RACE reads through MiXCR, storing one row per CDR3 protein. This sample has approximately 350,000 distinct CDR3 sequences, with approximately 22% found just once. The specimen sequenced was blood, either unsorted or a sorted T cell fraction (not recorded which). The source is a male donor with ankylosing spondylitis or in good health (not recorded which).

This clonotype turned up a few times. This chain uses TRBV6-5 with TRBJ2-1; D ambiguous. V dropped 1 base and J dropped 10 bases, with 14 bases sitting between them. CDR3 length: 14 residues. Germline CDR1 reads MNHEY; CDR2 reads SVGAGI. CDR3: CASSYFSGLEEQFF. The CDR3 DNA sequence: TGTGCCAGCAGTTACTTTTCCGGTCTTGAGGAGCAGTTCTTC.

V is TRBV30 and J is TRBJ2-7, with D perhaps being TRBD1 or TRBD2 (5 bases each). There are 14 residues in the CDR3. From germline, CDR1 is GTSNPN and CDR2 SVGIG (reference sequence). V lost 2 bases and J lost 3, with 14 bases in between. Written as DNA, the CDR3 is TGTGCCTGGAGTTCCCTGGGACCGATCTACGAGCAGTACTTC. Protein sequence: CAWSSLGPIYEQYF.

This clonotype was observed a few times. The V and J genes are TRBV5-1 and TRBJ2-7; D may be TRBD2 (5 bases). Trimming removed 0 bases at V and 0 bases at J, with 10 bases between. This CDR3 is built from 15 residues. CDR1 is SGHRS and CDR2 is YFSETQ in the germline V gene. The CDR3 loop reads CASSLAEGFSYEQYF. CDR3 sequence (DNA): TGCGCCAGCAGCTTGGCAGAGGGATTCTCCTACGAGCAGTACTTC.

This clonotype occurred a few times. CDR3 region: CSASHSDTGELFF. Written as DNA, the CDR3 is TGCAGTGCTAGCCACAGTGACACCGGGGAGCTGTTTTTT. This chain connects TRBV20-1 to TRBJ2-2; D remains ambiguous. CDR3 length: 13 residues. Deletions cut 3 bases from V and 3 bases from J, with 8 bases between. The germline V gene has CDR1 DFQATT and CDR2 SNEGSKA (reference sequence).

V usage is TRBV25-1 and J usage is TRBJ2-5, with 7 bases matching TRBD1. Germline V lookup: CDR1 MGHDK, CDR2 SYGVNS. The CDR3 covers 14 residues. V shed 7 bases, J shed 2 bases, and the junction held 7 bases outside the gene matches. For the CDR3, the DNA is TGTGCCAGCAAAACTGGGGACAGTCAAGAGACCCAGTACTTC. It specifies CASKTGDSQETQYF.

This clonotype has just a few counts. The chain joins TRBV10-3 to TRBJ2-7, with 8 nucleotides matching TRBD2. Germline values: CDR1 ENHRY, CDR2 SYGVKD. Unmatched junction bases numbered 9, after V lost 0 bases and J lost 5 bases. This CDR3 has 16 residues. CDR3 nucleotide sequence: TGTGCCATCAGTGAGTCGGGTAGCGGGGCAAGGCACGAGCAGTACTTC. Translated: CAISESGSGARHEQYF.

This sequence joins TRBV20-1 and TRBJ2-7; weak D call: TRBD1 (6 bases). Germline V gives CDR1 DFQATT, CDR2 SNEGSKA (reference sequence). Trimming pared 5 bases from V and 0 bases from J, leaving 11 bases between. The CDR3 is 13 amino acids. The chain's CDR3 is CSAFRGSSYEQYF. In DNA, the CDR3 is TGCAGTGCTTTTAGGGGGAGCTCCTACGAGCAGTACTTC.

V is TRBV29-1 and J is TRBJ1-1; 8 positions match TRBD1. V gave up 8 bases and J gave up 6 bases; unmatched junction bases: 11. Germline CDR1 is SQVTM and CDR2 is ANQGSEA. There are 13 residues in the CDR3. CDR3 in amino acids: CSTDRGIGAEAFF. In nucleotides, the CDR3 is TGCAGCACCGACAGGGGTATTGGCGCTGAAGCTTTCTTT. Drawing the rest from reference TRBV29-1 and TRBJ1-1, the complete variable domain is SAVISQKPSRDICQRGTSLTIQCQVDSQVTMMFWYRQQPGQSLTLIATANQGSEATYESGFVIDKFPISRPNLTFSTLTVSNMSPEDSSIYLCSTDRGIGAEAFFGQGTRLTVV.

This clonotype appeared a few times. This chain links TRBV6-1 with TRBJ1-5; 8 bases align to TRBD1. Germline V lookup: CDR1 MNHNS, CDR2 SASEGT. This CDR3 contains 14 residues. V shed 3 bases and J 5 bases; nucleotides not matched to a gene: 3. The CDR3 coding sequence is TGTGCCAGCAGTGAGACAGGGGTCCATCAGCCCCAGCATTTT. Translation gives CASSETGVHQPQHF.

Notes on this clonotype: A much larger clone is a single base away; this may be a read error. The genes are TRBV7-8 and TRBJ2-5; no reliable D call. CDR1 and CDR2 (germline): SGHVS, FQNEAQ. CDR3 length: 11 residues. As DNA, the CDR3 is TGTGCCAGCAGCCACCAAGGGACCCAGTACTTC. The encoded protein is CASSHQGTQYF.

This clonotype has just a few counts. The chain joins TRBV11-2 to TRBJ2-7; 8 bases match TRBD1. The germline gives CDR1 SGHAT, CDR2 FQNNGV. Trimming cost V 5 bases and J 2 bases; bases outside gene matches: 5. This CDR3 comprises 14 residues. The CDR3 nucleotides are TGTGCCAGCAGCAAACCGGGACAGGCCTACGAGCAGTACTTC. It codes for CASSKPGQAYEQYF.

This chain links TRBV24-1 with TRBJ2-7, with TRBD2 matching 7 bases. Germline-derived CDR1 and CDR2 are KGHDR and SFDVKD. The CDR3 extends over 14 amino acids. V was clipped by 6 bases and J by 4 bases; unmatched bases: 8. CDR3 in amino acids: CATSPSGSGYEQYF. The CDR3 coding sequence is TGTGCCACCAGTCCCAGTGGTAGCGGGTACGAGCAGTACTTC.